The source of this TCR beta chain is a study of blood T cell repertoires in COVID-19. The repertoire was sequenced with immunoSEQ multiplex PCR; TCRdb's copy has only in-frame clones and lacks some. Of a few hundred thousand clones in the sample, 80% were seen once. The length of the CDR3 is 13 residues. Germline V lookup: CDR1 MRHNA, CDR2 SNTAGT. V was clipped by 4 bases and J by 5 bases, with 9 bases between them. The sample comprised PBMCs or T cells enriched from blood (not recorded which). J is TRBJ2-1 and V is TRBV6-4; D is perhaps TRBD2 (5 bases). The receptor was derived from a woman in her 40s with acute COVID-19. DNA for the CDR3: TGTGCCAGCAGTGTCGGGGAAAACAATGAGCAGTTCTTC. Encoded protein: CASSVGENNEQFF.